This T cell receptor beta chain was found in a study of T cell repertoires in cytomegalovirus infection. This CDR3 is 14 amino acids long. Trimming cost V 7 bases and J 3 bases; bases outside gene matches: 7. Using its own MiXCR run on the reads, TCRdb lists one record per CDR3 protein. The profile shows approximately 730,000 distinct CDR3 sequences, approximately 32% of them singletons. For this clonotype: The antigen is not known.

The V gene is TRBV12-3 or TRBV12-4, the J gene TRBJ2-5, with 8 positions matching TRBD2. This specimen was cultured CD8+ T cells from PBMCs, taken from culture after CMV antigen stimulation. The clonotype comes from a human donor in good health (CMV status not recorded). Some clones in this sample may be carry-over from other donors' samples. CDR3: CASTITGLEETQYF. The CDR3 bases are TGTGCCAGCACTATAACGGGACTAGAAGAGACCCAGTACTTC.